The 13 T cell receptor beta chains listed next were all sequenced from one sample in a study of blood T cells in healthy people across ages. Sample-barcoded 5' priming and a J-beta primer mix drove a second PCR of about 6 to 11 cycles. TCRdb re-called the 5' RACE reads with MiXCR, one entry per CDR3 protein. The table includes roughly 1 million distinct CDR3 sequences, about 23% detected once. Separately, the same data were catalogued under a study of T cells of mothers and their children.

Sequenced sample: blood. Every receptor here comes from a girl aged 2-10 years in good health.

The genes are TRBV12-3 or TRBV12-4 and TRBJ2-7; tentatively, D is TRBD2 (6 bases). This CDR3 has 15 amino acids. Between the trimmed V and J ends, which lost 1 base and 0 bases, there was a span of 10 bases. The CDR3 reads CASSLEKGGSYEQYF. The CDR3 nucleotides read TGTGCCAGCAGTTTAGAGAAGGGAGGCTCCTACGAGCAGTACTTC.

This clonotype was recorded a few times. The chain links TRBV20-1 to TRBJ2-5, with D unclear. This CDR3 has 10 amino acids. Looked up from germline, CDR1 is DFQATT and CDR2 is SNEGSKA (reference sequence). Trimming pared 3 bases from V and 4 bases from J, leaving 3 bases between. For the CDR3, the DNA is TGCAGTGCTAGGACAGAGACCCAGTACTTC. The encoded protein is CSARTETQYF.

This clonotype was observed a handful of times. The CDR3, as DNA: TGTGCCAGCAGCCTACGGCGGACCCAGTACTTC. Translation gives CASSLRRTQYF. The chain joins TRBV7-3 to TRBJ2-5; D gene ambiguous. V was clipped by 5 bases and J by 7 bases, with 8 bases between them. The germline gives CDR1 SGHTA, CDR2 FQGTGA. The CDR3 is made up of 11 amino acids.

V and J are TRBV29-1 and TRBJ1-2, with D uncertain. Germline V gene lookup returns CDR1 SQVTM and CDR2 ANQGSEA. Trimming took off 0 bases at V and 4 bases at J, with 12 bases between the two ends. The CDR3 has 14 amino acids. The CDR3 reads CSVEDREGVYGYTF. CDR3 coding DNA: TGCAGCGTTGAAGATCGTGAGGGTGTCTATGGCTACACCTTC.

The gene calls are TRBV6-1 and TRBJ2-6; D call uncertain. Germline V gives CDR1 MNHNS, CDR2 SASEGT. V was clipped by 4 bases and J by 1 base, with 8 bases between them. The CDR3 is made up of 15 amino acids. The CDR3 bases are TGTGCCAGCAGTGGAGCCCCATCTGGGGCCAACGTCCTGACTTTC. It codes for CASSGAPSGANVLTF.

The chain carries TRBV12-3 or TRBV12-4 and TRBJ1-4, with TRBD1 matching 7 bases. The ends lost 3 bases at V and 0 bases at J; junction bases unmatched: 4. The CDR3 has 16 amino acids. The CDR3 is CASSLGQTATNEKLFF. The CDR3 nucleotides are TGTGCCAGCAGTTTGGGACAGACAGCAACTAATGAAAAACTGTTTTTT.

The chain links TRBV3-1 to TRBJ2-2; TRBD2 matches at 8 bases. This CDR3 spans 15 amino acids. The V and J ends lost 4 bases and 5 bases, in that order; junction bases with no gene match: 6. Germline values: CDR1 LGHDT, CDR2 YNNKEL (reference sequence). CDR3: CASSPASGLTGELFF. The DNA for the CDR3 is TGTGCCAGCAGCCCCGCTAGCGGGCTTACCGGGGAGCTGTTTTTT. Supplemented by reference TRBV3-1 and TRBJ2-2, the full variable domain reads DTAVSQTPKYLVTQMGNDKSIKCEQNLGHDTMYWYKQDSKKFLKIMFSYNNKELIINETVPNRFSPKSPDKAHLNLHINSLELGDSAVYFCASSPASGLTGELFFGEGSRLTVL.

This chain connects TRBV20-1 to TRBJ2-1; 10 bases are shared with TRBD2. CDR3 length: 15 amino acids. Germline V gene lookup returns CDR1 DFQATT and CDR2 SNEGSKA (reference sequence). The J segment lost 4 bases and the V segment lost 3 bases, leaving 6 bases of the junction unmatched. The CDR3 loop is CSASSGTSEYNEQFF. Written as DNA, the CDR3 is TGCAGTGCTAGCTCCGGGACTAGCGAGTACAATGAGCAGTTCTTC.

This clonotype is a singleton in its sample. The chain joins TRBV7-9 to TRBJ2-5; D remains unclear. TRBJ2-7 explains the end of the DNA better; the J call may be wrong. The CDR3 covers 11 residues. Germline loops: CDR1 SEHNR, CDR2 FQNEAQ (reference sequence). The CDR3 loop is CASSGDDEQYF. CDR3 sequence (DNA): TGTGCCAGCAGCGGGGATGACGAGCAGTACTTC.

This clonotype has only a few counts. The chain links TRBV3-1 to TRBJ1-2; D unresolved. Germline assignment: CDR1 LGHDT and CDR2 YNNKEL (reference sequence). With 1 base removed from V and 8 bases from J, the gap between germline ends came to 11 bases. CDR3 size: 13 residues. CDR3 in DNA: TGTGCCAGCAGCCAAGCCTACGTGGAGGGCTACACCTTC. Its protein is CASSQAYVEGYTF. The full variable domain, in which reference TRBV3-1 and TRBJ1-2 provide the parts outside the CDR3, is DTAVSQTPKYLVTQMGNDKSIKCEQNLGHDTMYWYKQDSKKFLKIMFSYNNKELIINETVPNRFSPKSPDKAHLNLHINSLELGDSAVYFCASSQAYVEGYTFGSGTRLTVV.

V and J are TRBV29-1 and TRBJ1-1; no reliable D call. The V gene's germline CDR1 is SQVTM and CDR2 ANQGSEA. V shed 7 bases and J shed 8 bases, with 14 bases lying between them. The CDR3 sequence is 11 residues long. The DNA of the CDR3 is TGCAGCGCCATGGGCTGGGCCGAAGCTTTCTTT. It yields the protein CSAMGWAEAFF. Full variable domain (missing parts from reference TRBV29-1 and TRBJ1-1): SAVISQKPSRDICQRGTSLTIQCQVDSQVTMMFWYRQQPGQSLTLIATANQGSEATYESGFVIDKFPISRPNLTFSTLTVSNMSPEDSSIYLCSAMGWAEAFFGQGTRLTVV.

The rearrangement joins TRBV27 to TRBJ2-5; no firm D call. V was shortened by 2 bases and J by 6 bases, with 10 bases between the two germline ends. The CDR3 sequence is 13 residues long. Germline CDR1 and CDR2: MNHEY and SMNVEV (reference sequence). CDR3 protein: CASSLKVEKTQYF. The CDR3 nucleotides are TGTGCCAGCAGTTTAAAGGTGGAGAAGACCCAGTACTTC.

The chain employs TRBV5-1 and TRBJ1-5; possible D gene TRBD1, 5 bases. V was cut by 0 bases and J by 4 bases, with 8 bases left in between. This CDR3 region has 14 residues. Germline V gene sequence: CDR1 SGHRS, CDR2 YFSETQ. CDR3 residues: CASSLGDRNQPQHF. The CDR3 nucleotides are TGCGCCAGCAGCTTGGGTGACAGAAATCAGCCCCAGCATTTT.